Listed below are T cell receptor beta chains from one sample, sequenced in a study of blood T cell repertoires in COVID-19. The repertoire was sequenced with immunoSEQ multiplex PCR; TCRdb's copy has only in-frame clones and lacks some. The table lists about 200,000 clones, roughly 85% of them singletons. The source material was peripheral blood. The receptor set was obtained from an elderly woman with acute or convalescent COVID-19. Each CDR3 is given with its conserved first and last residue. Fields, in order: J gene, D gene, clone size, V gene, CDR3 protein, CDR3 DNA. D genes are given only for firm matches. Rows may omit the clone size; those that give it use once, few, many or a size class.

TRBJ1-2	-	-	TRBV5-5	CASSFSSNYGYTF	TGTGCCAGCAGCTTTTCAAGCAACTATGGCTACACCTTC
TRBJ2-1	-	once	TRBV18	CASSPLLAPHNEQFF	TGTGCCAGCTCACCCCTGCTAGCGCCCCACAATGAGCAGTTCTTC
TRBJ2-7	-	-	TRBV18	CASSPTGSRSYEQYF	TGTGCCAGCTCACCGACAGGTAGTAGGTCCTACGAGCAGTACTTC
TRBJ2-3	TRBD2	-	TRBV6-4	CASSSASGGTDTQYF	TGTGCCAGCAGCTCCGCCAGCGGGGGGACAGATACGCAGTATTTT
TRBJ2-1	TRBD2	-	TRBV29-1	CSVGGRLAIKYNEQFF	TGCAGCGTAGGAGGAAGACTAGCGATTAAGTACAATGAGCAGTTCTTC
TRBJ1-1	TRBD1	-	TRBV6-4	CAILRRGPMNTEAFF	TGTGCGATTCTCAGGAGGGGGCCAATGAACACTGAAGCTTTCTTT
TRBJ2-1	TRBD2	-	TRBV4-3	CASSQDPGLAGGNEQFF	TGCGCCAGCAGCCAAGATCCGGGACTAGCGGGAGGAAATGAGCAGTTCTTC
TRBJ1-2	-	-	TRBV28	CASSSPASRVDYGYTF	TGTGCCAGCAGTTCCCCAGCCTCCAGGGTGGACTATGGCTACACCTTC
TRBJ1-6	TRBD1	-	TRBV7-2	CASRQGAWSPLHF	TGTGCCAGCAGGCAGGGGGCATGGTCACCCCTCCACTTT
TRBJ1-1	-	-	TRBV7-9	CASSLQGRTTEAFF	TGTGCCAGCAGCTTACAGGGAAGGACGACTGAAGCTTTCTTT
TRBJ2-5	TRBD1	-	TRBV18	CASSLRTGGEETQYF	TGTGCCAGCTCACTCAGGACAGGGGGCGAGGAGACCCAGTACTTC
TRBJ1-1	-	-	TRBV18	CASSPTMGGDTEAFF	TGTGCCAGCTCACCAACCATGGGCGGGGACACTGAAGCTTTCTTT
TRBJ1-1	TRBD1	-	TRBV7-9	CASHPGTGIFEAFF	TGTGCCAGCCATCCCGGGACAGGTATCTTTGAAGCTTTCTTT
TRBJ1-1	-	-	TRBV4-1	CASSQEGGSIRAAFF	TGCGCCAGCAGCCAAGAGGGAGGGTCGATAAGGGCAGCTTTCTTT
TRBJ1-1	TRBD1	-	TRBV18	CASSPLTGDTEAFF	TGTGCCAGCTCACCATTAACAGGGGACACTGAAGCTTTCTTT
TRBJ1-2	TRBD1	-	TRBV18	CASSGQANYGYTF	TGTGCCAGCTCAGGACAGGCGAACTATGGCTACACCTTC
TRBJ1-5	-	-	TRBV19	CATVGQGWNQPQHF	TGTGCCACCGTTGGGCAGGGATGGAATCAGCCCCAGCATTTT
TRBJ2-1	-	-	TRBV20-1	CSASGNDEQFF	TGCAGTGCTAGCGGGAACGATGAGCAGTTCTTC
TRBJ1-1	-	-	TRBV11-3	CASSYGGRSNTEAFF	TGTGCCAGCAGCTATGGGGGCAGGTCGAACACTGAAGCTTTCTTT
TRBJ1-1	TRBD1	few	TRBV5-4	CASSLGTGEAFF	TGTGCCAGCAGCCTTGGGACAGGTGAAGCTTTCTTT
TRBJ2-3	TRBD1	-	TRBV30	CAWGQGALRSTDTQYF	TGTGCCTGGGGCCAGGGGGCACTACGTAGCACAGATACGCAGTATTTT
TRBJ1-5	TRBD1	-	TRBV7-2	CASSLQGADNQPQHF	TGTGCCAGCTCCCTTCAGGGGGCGGACAATCAGCCCCAGCATTTT
TRBJ2-3	TRBD2	-	TRBV27	CASSFRGGRTDTQYF	TGTGCCAGCAGTTTCCGGGGCGGGAGGACAGATACGCAGTATTTT
TRBJ2-7	-	-	TRBV19	CASSVDSYEQYF	TGTGCCAGTAGTGTAGACAGCTACGAGCAGTACTTC
TRBJ1-3	-	once	TRBV7-9	CASSLRLDRTGNTIYF	TGTGCCAGCAGCTTACGATTAGACAGAACTGGAAACACCATATATTTT
TRBJ1-5	-	-	TRBV6-5	CASSYPVTLNQPQHF	TGTGCCAGCAGTTACCCGGTCACTCTGAATCAGCCCCAGCATTTT
TRBJ2-7	-	-	TRBV6-5	CEDCIYEQYF	TGTGAGGACTGCATCTACGAGCAGTACTTC
TRBJ2-3	TRBD2	-	TRBV11-2	CASSFYPGTSSKDTQYF	TGTGCCAGCAGCTTCTACCCCGGGACTAGTAGTAAGGATACGCAGTATTTT
TRBJ1-4	-	-	TRBV2	CASTLVGGVEKLFF	TGTGCCAGCACCCTGGTGGGGGGTGTTGAAAAACTGTTTTTT
TRBJ2-1	TRBD2	-	TRBV6-5	CASSTSGREQFF	TGTGCCAGCAGTACTAGCGGGAGGGAGCAGTTCTTC
TRBJ1-1	TRBD1	-	TRBV29-1	CSVPDDRAGFNTEAFF	TGCAGCGTTCCCGACGACAGGGCCGGGTTTAACACTGAAGCTTTCTTT
TRBJ2-1	-	once	TRBV19	CASSIGQVPYNEQFF	TGTGCCAGTAGTATAGGACAGGTCCCCTACAATGAGCAGTTCTTC